The TCR beta chain described here comes from a study of cytomegalovirus exposure and HLA in healthy donors. CDR1 is LNHDA, CDR2 SQIVND, per germline (reference sequence). The CDR3 is 13 residues long. The V end was cut by 7 bases, the J end by 4 bases, with 13 bases between. The PCR employed 60 Vbeta primers together with 13 Jbeta primers. The protocol was immunoSEQ multiplex PCR, while the TCRdb copy is restricted to in-frame clones and leaves out a portion. The table has about 200,000 clones, around 73% seen once; the top ten hold 3.5% to 4%. Source material: PBMCs. The clonotype comes from a male donor in good health and CMV-seronegative. This rearrangement joins TRBV19 to TRBJ1-2; D unclear. CDR3 DNA: TGTGCCAGTAATTATCCGGGATTCTATGGCTACACCTTC. This gives the protein CASNYPGFYGYTF.